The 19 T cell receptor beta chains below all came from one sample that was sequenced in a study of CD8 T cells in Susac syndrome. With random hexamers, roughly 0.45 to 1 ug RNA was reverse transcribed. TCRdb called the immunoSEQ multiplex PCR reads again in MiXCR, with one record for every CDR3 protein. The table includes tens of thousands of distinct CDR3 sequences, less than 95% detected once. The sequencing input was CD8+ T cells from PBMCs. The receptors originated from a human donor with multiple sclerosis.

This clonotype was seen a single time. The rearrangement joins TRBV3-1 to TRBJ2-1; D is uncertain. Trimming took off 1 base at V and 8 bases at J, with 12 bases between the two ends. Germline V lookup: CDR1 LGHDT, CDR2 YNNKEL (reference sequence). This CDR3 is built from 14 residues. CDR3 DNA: TGTGCCAGCAGCCAAGGATCACGCGAGGATGAGCAGTTCTTC. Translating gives CASSQGSREDEQFF.

CDR3 DNA: TGCGCCAGCAGCTTGGAAAGGGGGGCGGCCTACGAGCAGTACTTC. Translation gives CASSLERGAAYEQYF. V and J are TRBV5-1 and TRBJ2-7, with D perhaps matching TRBD1 or TRBD2 (6 bases each). Germline V CDR1 and CDR2: SGHRS, YFSETQ. With 0 bases removed from V and 2 bases from J, the gap between germline ends came to 12 bases. The CDR3 has 15 amino acids.

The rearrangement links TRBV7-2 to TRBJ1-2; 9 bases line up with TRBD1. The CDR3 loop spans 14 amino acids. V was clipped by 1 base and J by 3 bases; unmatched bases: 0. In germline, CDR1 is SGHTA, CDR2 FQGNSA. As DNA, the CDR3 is TGTGCCAGCAGCTTAGGGACAGGGGACTATGGCTACACCTTC. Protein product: CASSLGTGDYGYTF.

In DNA, the CDR3 is TGTGCCAGCAGGCAAGGAGGAGATACGCAGTATTTT. Translating gives CASRQGGDTQYF. The chain couples TRBV7-9 to TRBJ2-3; D is possibly TRBD2 (5 bases). Germline V gene data show CDR1 as SEHNR and CDR2 as FQNEAQ (reference sequence). Trimming took 6 bases from V and 5 from J, leaving 9 bases between them. The CDR3 has 12 amino acids.

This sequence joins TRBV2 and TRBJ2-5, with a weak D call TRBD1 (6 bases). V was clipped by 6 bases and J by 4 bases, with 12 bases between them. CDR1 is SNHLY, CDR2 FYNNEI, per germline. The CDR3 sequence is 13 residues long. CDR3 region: CASRETGRETQYF. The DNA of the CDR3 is TGTGCCAGCAGAGAAACAGGGAGAGAGACCCAGTACTTC. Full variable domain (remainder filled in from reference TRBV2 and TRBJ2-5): EPEVTQTPSHQVTQMGQEVILRCVPISNHLYFYWYRQILGQKVEFLVSFYNNEISEKSEIFDDQFSVERPDGSNFTLKIRSTKLEDSAMYFCASRETGRETQYFGPGTRLLVL.

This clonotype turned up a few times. The CDR3 DNA reads TGTGCCAGCAGTTTAGGGCAGGGGGGCTCCTACGAGCAGTACTTC. It yields the protein CASSLGQGGSYEQYF. The rearrangement links TRBV12-3 or TRBV12-4 to TRBJ2-7, with D perhaps TRBD1 (7 bases). This CDR3 has 15 amino acids. The V end was cut by 1 base, the J end by 0 bases, with 10 bases between.

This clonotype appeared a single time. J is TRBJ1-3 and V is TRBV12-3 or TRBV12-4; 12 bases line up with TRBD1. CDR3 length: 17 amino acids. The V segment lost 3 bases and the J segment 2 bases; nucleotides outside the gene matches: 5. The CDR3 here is CASSFGTGGTTGNTIYF. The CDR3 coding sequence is TGTGCCAGCAGTTTTGGGACAGGGGGCACTACTGGAAACACCATATATTTT.

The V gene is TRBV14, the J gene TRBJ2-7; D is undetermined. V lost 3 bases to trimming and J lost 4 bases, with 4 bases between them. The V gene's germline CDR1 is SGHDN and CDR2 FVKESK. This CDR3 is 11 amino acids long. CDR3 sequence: CASSHRYEQYF. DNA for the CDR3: TGTGCCAGCAGCCATAGGTACGAGCAGTACTTC.

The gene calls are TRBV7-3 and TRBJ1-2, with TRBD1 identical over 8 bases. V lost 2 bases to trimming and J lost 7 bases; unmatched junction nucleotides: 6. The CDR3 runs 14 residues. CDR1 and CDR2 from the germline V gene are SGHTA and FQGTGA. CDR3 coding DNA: TGTGCCAGCAGCTTAGGGCCGACAGGGGCTGGCTACACCTTC. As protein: CASSLGPTGAGYTF.

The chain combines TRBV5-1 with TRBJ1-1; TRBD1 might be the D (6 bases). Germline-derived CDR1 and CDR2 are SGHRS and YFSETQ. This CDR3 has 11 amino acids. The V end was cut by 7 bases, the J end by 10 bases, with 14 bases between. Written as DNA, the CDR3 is TGCGCCAGCGTGGGGGGCGGAGGAGCTTTCTTT. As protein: CASVGGGGAFF.

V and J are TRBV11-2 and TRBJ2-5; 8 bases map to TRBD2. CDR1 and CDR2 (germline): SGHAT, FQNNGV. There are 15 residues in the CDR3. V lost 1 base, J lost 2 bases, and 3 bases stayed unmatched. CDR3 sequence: CASSLVGGGQETQYF. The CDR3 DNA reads TGTGCCAGCAGCTTAGTCGGGGGGGGGCAAGAGACCCAGTACTTC.

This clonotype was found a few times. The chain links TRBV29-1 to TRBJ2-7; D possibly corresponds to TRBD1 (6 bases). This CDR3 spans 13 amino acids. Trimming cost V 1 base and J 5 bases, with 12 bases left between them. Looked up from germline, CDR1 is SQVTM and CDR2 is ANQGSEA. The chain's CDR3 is CSVEGTVVDEQYF. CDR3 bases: TGCAGCGTTGAAGGGACAGTAGTGGACGAGCAGTACTTC.

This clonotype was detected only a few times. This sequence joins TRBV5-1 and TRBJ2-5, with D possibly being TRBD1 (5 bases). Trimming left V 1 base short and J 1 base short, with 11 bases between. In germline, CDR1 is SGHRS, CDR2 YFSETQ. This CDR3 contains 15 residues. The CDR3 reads CASSLFPRAQETQYF. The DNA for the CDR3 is TGCGCCAGCAGCTTGTTCCCCAGGGCCCAAGAGACCCAGTACTTC.

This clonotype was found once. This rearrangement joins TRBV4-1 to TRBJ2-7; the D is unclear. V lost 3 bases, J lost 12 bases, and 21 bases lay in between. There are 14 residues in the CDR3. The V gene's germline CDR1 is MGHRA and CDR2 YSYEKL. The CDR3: CASSQAASSTARYF. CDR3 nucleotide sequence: TGCGCCAGCAGCCAGGCCGCCTCTTCAACCGCGCGGTACTTC.

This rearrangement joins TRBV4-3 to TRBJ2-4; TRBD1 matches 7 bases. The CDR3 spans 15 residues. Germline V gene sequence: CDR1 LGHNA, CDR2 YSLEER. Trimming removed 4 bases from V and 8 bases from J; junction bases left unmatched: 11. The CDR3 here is CASSLNEGARDIQYF. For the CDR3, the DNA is TGCGCCAGCAGCCTAAACGAGGGGGCGCGGGACATTCAGTACTTC.

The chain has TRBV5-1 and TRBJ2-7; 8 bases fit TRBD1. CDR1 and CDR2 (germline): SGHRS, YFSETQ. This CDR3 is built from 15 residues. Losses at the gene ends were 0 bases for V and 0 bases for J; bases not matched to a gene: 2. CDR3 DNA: TGCGCCAGCAGCTTGGAGGGACAGGCCTCCTACGAGCAGTACTTC. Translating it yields CASSLEGQASYEQYF.

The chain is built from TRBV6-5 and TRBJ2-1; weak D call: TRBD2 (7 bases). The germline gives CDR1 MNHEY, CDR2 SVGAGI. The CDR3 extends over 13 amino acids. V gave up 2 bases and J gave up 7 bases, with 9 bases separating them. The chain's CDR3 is CASSYAGANEQFF. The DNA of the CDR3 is TGTGCCAGCAGTTACGCGGGGGCTAATGAGCAGTTCTTC.

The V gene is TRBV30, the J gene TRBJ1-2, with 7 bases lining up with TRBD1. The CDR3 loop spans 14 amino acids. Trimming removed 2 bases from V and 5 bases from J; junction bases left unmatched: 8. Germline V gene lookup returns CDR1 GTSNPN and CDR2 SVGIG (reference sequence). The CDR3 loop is CAWSPRTGRYGYTF. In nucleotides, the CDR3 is TGTGCCTGGAGTCCCCGGACAGGCCGATATGGCTACACCTTC.

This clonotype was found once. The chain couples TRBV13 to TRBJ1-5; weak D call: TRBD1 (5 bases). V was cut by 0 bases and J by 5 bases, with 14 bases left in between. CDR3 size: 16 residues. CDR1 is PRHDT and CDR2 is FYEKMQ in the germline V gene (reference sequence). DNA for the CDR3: TGTGCCAGCAGCTTAGGCCTCTCGACAGCTGATCAGCCCCAGCATTTT. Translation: CASSLGLSTADQPQHF.